Shown below are 7 T cell receptor beta chains from a single sample sequenced in a study of shared clonotypes between healthy human individuals (TCRdb year 2020). CD8 naive samples were obtained by positive selection for CCR7 among CD45RO-negative cells, yielding a CD45RA+CCR7+ population from which TemRA cells were excluded. Libraries were built with the immunoSEQ multiplex PCR assay. TCRdb took this table from immuneACCESS and kept in-frame rearrangements with V and J called. Such tables lack part of the clones; where checked against another copy, unresolved V genes explain under half of the gap, and the rest is unexplained. The sample profile shows millions of clones; around 96% of them were found once. Together, the top ten hold roughly 1% of the sample. The sequenced sample consisted of naive CD8+ T cells sorted from blood. This specimen's cell subset or site label, per the study, means: CD45RA+CCR7+. The receptors stem from a man aged 18 to 35 in good health.

Concerning this clone: The sample holds other DNA sequences that translate to the same CDR3. The CDR3 here is CASSLRGGYEQYF. The CDR3 DNA reads TGTGCCAGCAGTCTTCGGGGGGGCTACGAGCAGTACTTC. The chain carries TRBV27 and TRBJ2-7, with TRBD2 matching 8 bases. CDR1 and CDR2 (germline): MNHEY, SMNVEV (reference sequence). With 5 bases clipped from V and 3 bases from J, the junction kept 3 bases outside the gene matches. CDR3 length: 13 residues.

The V and J genes are TRBV9 and TRBJ2-2, with D perhaps TRBD2 (5 bases). Trimming pared 0 bases from V and 7 bases from J, leaving 10 bases between. This CDR3 contains 14 residues. Germline-derived CDR1 and CDR2 are SGDLS and YYNGEE. In DNA form, the CDR3 reads TGTGCCAGCAGCGTAGAACTCGGGGACGGGGAGCTGTTTTTT. Protein sequence: CASSVELGDGELFF.

This clone was seen just once. V and J are TRBV5-4 and TRBJ2-2; D gene unclear. Germline CDR1 is SGHNT and CDR2 is YYREEE (reference sequence). The V end lost 4 bases, the J end lost 7 bases, and 20 bases lay between the germline ends. The CDR3 length is 16 residues. The CDR3 loop reads CASSATEYRPSGELFF. CDR3 coding DNA: TGTGCCAGCAGCGCTACCGAATATCGTCCGAGCGGGGAGCTGTTTTTT.

The gene calls are TRBV27 and TRBJ2-3; D is possibly TRBD1 or TRBD2 (5 bases each). V lost 6 bases and J lost 0, with 16 bases in between. The CDR3 runs 16 residues. CDR1 is MNHEY and CDR2 is SMNVEV in the germline V gene (reference sequence). The CDR3 reads CASRTGTLPSTDTQYF. As DNA, the CDR3 is TGTGCCAGCAGAACCGGGACGCTCCCTAGCACAGATACGCAGTATTTT.

The chain has TRBV5-4 and TRBJ1-2; 8 bases are a match to TRBD1. J was trimmed by 5 bases and V by 1 base; bases with no gene match: 7. Germline V CDR1 and CDR2: SGHNT, YYREEE (reference sequence). The CDR3 sequence is 15 residues long. CDR3 sequence (DNA): TGTGCCAGCAGCTTGCCAGACAGGGGTGAATATGGCTACACCTTC. Translation gives CASSLPDRGEYGYTF.

The chain uses TRBV27 and TRBJ2-7; 10 nucleotides agree with TRBD2. After removal of 2 bases from V and 1 base from J, the junction contained 5 bases not matched to a gene. Germline V CDR1 and CDR2: MNHEY, SMNVEV (reference sequence). This CDR3 region has 16 residues. In DNA, the CDR3 is TGTGCCAGCAGTTTAATGGCTAGCGGGGGTTCCTACGAGCAGTACTTC. This encodes CASSLMASGGSYEQYF.

V is TRBV4-1 and J is TRBJ2-1; TRBD2 matches 8 bases. The CDR3 extends over 19 amino acids. CDR1 and CDR2 (germline): MGHRA, YSYEKL. Germline trimming cut 1 base from V and 1 base from J; bases unmatched to any gene: 12. The CDR3 loop is CASSQVKGIAGFSYNEQFF. The CDR3 DNA is TGCGCCAGCAGCCAAGTTAAGGGAATAGCGGGGTTTTCCTACAATGAGCAGTTCTTC.